This is a list of T cell receptor beta chains from one sample in a study of T cell responses to AZD1222 COVID-19 vaccine. Repertoires were generated with immunoSEQ multiplex PCR, while TCRdb's copy carries only in-frame clones and drops some. The data show roughly 79,000 clones, around 92% seen once. The material sequenced was peripheral blood, taken on day 0 of MenACWY control vaccination. These receptors came from an adult in good health. The CDR3 runs from the conserved cysteine through the conserved F or W. The D gene is left open where the match is weak. Only part of the rows carry a size: once, few, many, or a class if the clone is expanded.

DNA,CDR3,size,D,J,V
TGTGCCAGCAGCTTGACAGGGGCGCATCAGCCCCAGCATTTT,CASSLTGAHQPQHF,.,TRBD1,TRBJ1-5,TRBV5-6
TGTGCCAGCAGCTTAGGTAGGGGACGGAATCAGCCCCAGCATTTT,CASSLGRGRNQPQHF,.,.,TRBJ1-5,TRBV7-8
TGTGCCAGCAGCTGGGGACAGCCCGCGGGTTTGGACTTC,CASSWGQPAGLDF,.,TRBD1,TRBJ2-7,TRBV7-9
TGTGCCAGTAGTCGACTAGCGAAAGGTAACGAGCAGTACTTC,CASSRLAKGNEQYF,once,TRBD2,TRBJ2-7,TRBV19
TGTGCCAGCAGTTACTCGGCCAGGGGCCGCTATAATTCACCCCTCCACTTT,CASSYSARGRYNSPLHF,.,.,TRBJ1-6,TRBV6-2/TRBV6-3
TGTGCCAGCAGCGCCGGCGGGGGCGCGTTGCGCACTGAAGCTTTCTTT,CASSAGGGALRTEAFF,.,.,TRBJ1-1,TRBV13
TGTGCCAGCAGCTTACTTGCACCCACAGATACGCAGTATTTT,CASSLLAPTDTQYF,.,.,TRBJ2-3,TRBV7-2
TGTGCCAGCAGTTACTCGATCAGGGGCACTGAAGCTTTCTTT,CASSYSIRGTEAFF,.,.,TRBJ1-1,TRBV6-5
TGTGCCAGCAGCGGGTGGACAGGGGGCACTGAAAAACTGTTTTTT,CASSGWTGGTEKLFF,.,TRBD1,TRBJ1-4,TRBV7-9
TGCGCCAGCAGCTTGAGCCAGGCATACAATGAGCAGTTCTTC,CASSLSQAYNEQFF,.,.,TRBJ2-1,TRBV5-1
TGTGCCAGTAGTATAGCGGGAGGGAACACCGGGGAGCTGTTTTTT,CASSIAGGNTGELFF,.,TRBD2,TRBJ2-2,TRBV19
TGCGCCAGCAGCTTGGAAAGGCGGGAGGGGCTCGGCAATGAGCAGTTCTTC,CASSLERREGLGNEQFF,few,TRBD2,TRBJ2-1,TRBV5-1
TGTGCCAGTAGTATCAACAATCAGCCCCAGCATTTT,CASSINNQPQHF,once,.,TRBJ1-5,TRBV19
TGTGCCAGCAGCTTCAGGGGACTTACTGGCACAGATACGCAGTATTTT,CASSFRGLTGTDTQYF,.,.,TRBJ2-3,TRBV7-2
TGTGCCAGCAGCTTAGTTGTTGACAGGGGTGGGGTAAATGAGCAGTTCTTC,CASSLVVDRGGVNEQFF,.,TRBD1,TRBJ2-1,TRBV13
TGTGCCAGCACCGAGGACGGCGGCGGCTACACCTTC,CASTEDGGGYTF,.,.,TRBJ1-2,TRBV28
TGTGCCAGCAGCCAAGGACCGGGGGTGAACACTGAAGCTTTCTTT,CASSQGPGVNTEAFF,.,.,TRBJ1-1,TRBV4-2
TGTGCCAGCAGGATGACAGGGGAAAATTCACCCCTCCACTTT,CASRMTGENSPLHF,.,TRBD1,TRBJ1-6,TRBV7-6
TGTGCCAGCTCACCGCCAAACTCTGGAAACACCATATATTTT,CASSPPNSGNTIYF,once,.,TRBJ1-3,TRBV18
TGTGCCAGCAGTTACTCGGGGAAGCAGTTCTTC,CASSYSGKQFF,.,.,TRBJ2-1,TRBV6-5
TGTGCCAGCAGCCCCATAAGCAGGAGCTCCTACAATGAGCAGTTCTTC,CASSPISRSSYNEQFF,.,.,TRBJ2-1,TRBV7-9
TGTGCCAGTAGTCCCCAGACAGGTTTCGGCCAGCCCCAGCATTTT,CASSPQTGFGQPQHF,.,.,TRBJ1-5,TRBV19
TGTGCCAGCAGCCCGGTCCCGGGGGAGACCCAGTACTTC,CASSPVPGETQYF,.,.,TRBJ2-5,TRBV5-6
TGTGCCAGCAGTTTATTCGGACCCCAAGGGGGGGAGCAGTTCTTC,CASSLFGPQGGEQFF,.,.,TRBJ2-1,TRBV28
TGTGCCAGCAGCTTAATTTCTCCAGGAGATAGCAATCAGCCCCAGCATTTT,CASSLISPGDSNQPQHF,.,.,TRBJ1-5,TRBV7-9